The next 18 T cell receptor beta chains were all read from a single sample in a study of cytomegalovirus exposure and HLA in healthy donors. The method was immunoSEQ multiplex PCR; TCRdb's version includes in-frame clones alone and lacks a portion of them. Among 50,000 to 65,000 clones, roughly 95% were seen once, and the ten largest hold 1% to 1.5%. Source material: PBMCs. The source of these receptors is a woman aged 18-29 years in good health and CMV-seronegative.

Here the CDR3 reads CASMIAGGPLGELFF. The CDR3 DNA sequence: TGTGCCAGCATGATAGCGGGAGGGCCTCTCGGGGAGCTGTTTTTT. This sequence joins TRBV11-2 and TRBJ2-2, with 11 bases that match TRBD2. The CDR3 runs 15 residues. CDR1 is SGHAT and CDR2 is FQNNGV in the germline V gene. V trimming: 7 bases; J trimming: 7 bases; junction bases outside the gene matches: 8.

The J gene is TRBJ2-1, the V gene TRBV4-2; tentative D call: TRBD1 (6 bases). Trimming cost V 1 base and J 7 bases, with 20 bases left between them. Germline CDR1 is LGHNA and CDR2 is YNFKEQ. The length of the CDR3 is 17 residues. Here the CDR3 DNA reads TGTGCCAGCAGCCAAGGGAAGCGGACAGCGCCTGGGAATGAGCAGTTCTTC. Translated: CASSQGKRTAPGNEQFF.

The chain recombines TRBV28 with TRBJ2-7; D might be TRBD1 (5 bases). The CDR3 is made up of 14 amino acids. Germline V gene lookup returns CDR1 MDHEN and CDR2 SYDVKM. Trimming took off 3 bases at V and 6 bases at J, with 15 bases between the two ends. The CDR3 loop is CASSFPWGTREQYF. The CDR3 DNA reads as TGTGCCAGCAGTTTCCCCTGGGGCACTCGCGAGCAGTACTTC.

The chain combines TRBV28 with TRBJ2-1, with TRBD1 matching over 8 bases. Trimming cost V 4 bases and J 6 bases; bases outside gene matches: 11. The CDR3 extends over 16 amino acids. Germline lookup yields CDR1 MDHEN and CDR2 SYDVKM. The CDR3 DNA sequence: TGTGCCAGCAGTTCTATTGGACAGGGTGGTTCCAATGAGCAGTTCTTC. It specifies CASSSIGQGGSNEQFF.

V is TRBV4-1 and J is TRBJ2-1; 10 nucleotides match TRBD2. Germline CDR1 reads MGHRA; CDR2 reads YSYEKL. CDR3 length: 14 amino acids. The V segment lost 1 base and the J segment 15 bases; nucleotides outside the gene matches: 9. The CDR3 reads CASSQVTTSGKTFF. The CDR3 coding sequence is TGCGCCAGCAGCCAAGTCACCACTAGCGGGAAAACGTTCTTC.

CDR3 nucleotide sequence: TGTGCCATCAGTGAGTCGATTTCGACTTTGAGGCTGTTTTTT. It codes for CAISESISTLRLFF. The chain uses TRBV10-3 and TRBJ2-2; D not resolved. The germline V gene has CDR1 ENHRY and CDR2 SYGVKD. The CDR3 spans 14 residues. The V gene lost 0 bases and the J gene lost 13 bases, with 15 bases spanning the gap.

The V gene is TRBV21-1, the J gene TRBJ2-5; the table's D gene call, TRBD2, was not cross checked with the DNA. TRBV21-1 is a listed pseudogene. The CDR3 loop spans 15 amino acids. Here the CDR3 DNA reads TGTGCCAGCAGCCCCACCGGGGGTAGCGGGGAGACCCAGTACTTC. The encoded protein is CASSPTGGSGETQYF.

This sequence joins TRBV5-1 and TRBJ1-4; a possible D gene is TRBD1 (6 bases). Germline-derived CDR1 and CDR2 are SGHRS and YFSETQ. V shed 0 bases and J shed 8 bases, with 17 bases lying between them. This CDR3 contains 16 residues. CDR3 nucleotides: TGCGCCAGCAGCTTGGGGCAGGGGCTCCTTGGGGAAAAACTGTTTTTT. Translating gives CASSLGQGLLGEKLFF.

CDR3 protein: CASSLWQVHEQYF. CDR3 bases: TGTGCCAGCAGCTTGTGGCAGGTCCACGAGCAGTACTTC. The chain is built from TRBV5-8 and TRBJ2-7; D not resolved. This CDR3 comprises 13 residues. V dropped 1 base and J dropped 5 bases, with 10 bases sitting between them. The germline V gene encodes CDR1 SGHTS and CDR2 YDEGEE.

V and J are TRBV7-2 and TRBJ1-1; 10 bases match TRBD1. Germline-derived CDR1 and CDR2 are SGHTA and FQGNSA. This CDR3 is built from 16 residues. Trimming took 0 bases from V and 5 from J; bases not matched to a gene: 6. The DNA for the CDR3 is TGTGCCAGCAGCTTAGCGGGGACAGGGGTTGGGACTGAAGCTTTCTTT. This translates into CASSLAGTGVGTEAFF.

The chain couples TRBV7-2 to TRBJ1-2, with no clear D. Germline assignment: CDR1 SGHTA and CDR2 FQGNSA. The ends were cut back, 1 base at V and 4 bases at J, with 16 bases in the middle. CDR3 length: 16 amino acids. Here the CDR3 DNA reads TGTGCCAGCAGCTTAGTGTTTTGGGAGGGAGGCTATGGCTACACCTTC. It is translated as CASSLVFWEGGYGYTF.

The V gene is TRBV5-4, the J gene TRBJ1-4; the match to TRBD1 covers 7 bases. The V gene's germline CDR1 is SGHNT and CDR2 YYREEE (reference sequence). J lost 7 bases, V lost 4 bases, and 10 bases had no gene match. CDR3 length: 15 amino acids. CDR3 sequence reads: CASSPNRGMAEKLFF. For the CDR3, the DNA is TGTGCCAGCAGCCCCAACAGGGGAATGGCTGAAAAACTGTTTTTT.

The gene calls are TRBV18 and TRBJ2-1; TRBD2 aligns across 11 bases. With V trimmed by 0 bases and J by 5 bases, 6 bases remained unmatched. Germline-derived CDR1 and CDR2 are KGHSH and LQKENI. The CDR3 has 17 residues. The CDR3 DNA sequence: TGTGCCAGCTCACCACCGGGCCTAGCGGGGGGACACAATGAGCAGTTCTTC. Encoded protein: CASSPPGLAGGHNEQFF.

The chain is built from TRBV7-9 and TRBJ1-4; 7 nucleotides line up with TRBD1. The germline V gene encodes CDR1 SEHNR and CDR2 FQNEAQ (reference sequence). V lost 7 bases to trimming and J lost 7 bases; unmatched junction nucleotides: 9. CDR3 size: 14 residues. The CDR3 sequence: CASNRQGGGEKLFF. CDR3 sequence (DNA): TGTGCCAGCAACCGACAGGGAGGCGGTGAAAAACTGTTTTTT.

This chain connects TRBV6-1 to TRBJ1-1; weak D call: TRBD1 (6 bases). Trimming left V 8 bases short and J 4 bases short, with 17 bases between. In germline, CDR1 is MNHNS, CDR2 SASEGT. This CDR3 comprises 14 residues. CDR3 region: CASREGDWGTEAFF. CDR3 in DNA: TGTGCCAGCCGAGAGGGGGATTGGGGCACTGAAGCTTTCTTT.

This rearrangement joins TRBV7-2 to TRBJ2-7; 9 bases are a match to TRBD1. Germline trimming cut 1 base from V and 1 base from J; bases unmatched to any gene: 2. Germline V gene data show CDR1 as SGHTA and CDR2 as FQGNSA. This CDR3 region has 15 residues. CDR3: CASSLGTGVSYEQYF. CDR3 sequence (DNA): TGTGCCAGCAGCTTAGGGACAGGGGTTTCCTACGAGCAGTACTTC.

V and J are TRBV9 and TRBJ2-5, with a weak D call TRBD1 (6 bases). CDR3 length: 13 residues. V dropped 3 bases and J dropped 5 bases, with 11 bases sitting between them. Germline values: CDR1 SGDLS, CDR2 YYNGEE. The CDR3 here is CASSAQGSETQYF. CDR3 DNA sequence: TGTGCCAGCAGCGCACAGGGTTCCGAGACCCAGTACTTC.

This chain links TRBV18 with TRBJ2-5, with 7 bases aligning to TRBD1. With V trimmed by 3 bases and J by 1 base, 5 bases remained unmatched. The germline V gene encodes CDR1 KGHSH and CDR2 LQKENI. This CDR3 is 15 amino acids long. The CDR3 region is CASSPPRGPQETQYF. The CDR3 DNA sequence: TGTGCCAGCTCACCCCCAAGGGGGCCCCAAGAGACCCAGTACTTC.